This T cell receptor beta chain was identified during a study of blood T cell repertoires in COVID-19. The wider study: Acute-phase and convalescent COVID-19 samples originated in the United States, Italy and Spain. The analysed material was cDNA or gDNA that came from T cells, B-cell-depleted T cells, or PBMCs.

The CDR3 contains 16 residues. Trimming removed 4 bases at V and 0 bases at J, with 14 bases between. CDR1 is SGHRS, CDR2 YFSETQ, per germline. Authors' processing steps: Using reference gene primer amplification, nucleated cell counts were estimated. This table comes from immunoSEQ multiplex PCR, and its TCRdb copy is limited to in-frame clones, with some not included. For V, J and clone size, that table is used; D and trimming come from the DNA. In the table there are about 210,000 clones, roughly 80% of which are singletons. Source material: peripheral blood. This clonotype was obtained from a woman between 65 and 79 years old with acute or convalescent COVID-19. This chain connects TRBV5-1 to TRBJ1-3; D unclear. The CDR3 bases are TGCGCCAGCAGCCCCTGGAAGAGGGTCTCTGGAAACACCATATATTTT. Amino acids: CASSPWKRVSGNTIYF.